This T cell receptor beta chain was documented in a study of blood T cells in healthy people across ages. Through a sample-barcoded 5' primer and a J-beta primer mix, a second PCR was run for roughly 6 to 12 cycles. MiXCR was run by TCRdb on the 5' RACE reads, yielding one entry per CDR3 protein. Altogether about 1.4 million distinct CDR3 sequences are present, approximately 59% being singletons, with the ten largest covering about 6.3%. Findings of the study overall: Roughly linear declines in TCR beta diversity per million T cells occurred with age.

Regarding this clonotype: Its specificity is not known.

V was shortened by 5 bases and J by 1 base, with 16 bases between the two germline ends. The CDR3 covers 16 residues. In germline, CDR1 is LNHNV, CDR2 YYDKDF (reference sequence). The clonotype was recovered from a man aged 18 to 35 in good health. Sequencing input: blood. V usage is TRBV15 and J usage is TRBJ2-3; D not resolved. The CDR3 region is CATSGWADWGTDTQYF. CDR3 nucleotides: TGTGCCACCAGCGGGTGGGCAGACTGGGGCACAGATACGCAGTATTTT.